The 26 T cell receptor beta chains in this list originate from one sample, sequenced in a study of CD8+ T cells in alopecia areata. cDNA prepared by RNA extraction and subsequent reverse transcription served as the template for sequencing. Clones were sequenced by immunoSEQ multiplex PCR, and TCRdb holds only the in-frame ones, with some missing. Of fewer than 200,000 clones listed, about 60% are singletons. The sample consisted of CD4+ T cells sorted from blood, taken at week 0. Receptor source: a human donor with alopecia areata.

V usage is TRBV20-1 and J usage is TRBJ2-1, with D possibly being TRBD1 (5 bases). V lost 3 bases and J 6 bases, leaving 6 bases between the germline ends. Germline assignment: CDR1 DFQATT and CDR2 SNEGSKA (reference sequence). The CDR3 runs to 11 residues. In DNA, the CDR3 is TGCAGTGCTAGTCAGGGCAATGAGCAGTTCTTC. Its translation: CSASQGNEQFF.

V usage is TRBV9 and J usage is TRBJ2-3, with a weak D call TRBD2 (5 bases). The CDR3 consists of 15 residues. The V end lost 0 bases, the J end lost 6 bases, and 14 bases lay between the germline ends. CDR1 SGDLS and CDR2 YYNGEE come from the germline V gene. Written as DNA, the CDR3 is TGTGCCAGCAGCGTAGCGGGGAACCCCGCGGATACGCAGTATTTT. Translation: CASSVAGNPADTQYF.

The chain employs TRBV7-9 and TRBJ2-1, with 9 bases matching TRBD2. Germline V CDR1 and CDR2: SEHNR, FQNEAQ (reference sequence). The CDR3 contains 17 residues. The V and J ends lost 0 bases and 9 bases, in that order; junction bases with no gene match: 12. The chain's CDR3 is CASSLAPGGGARSEQFF. For the CDR3, the DNA is TGTGCCAGCAGCTTAGCTCCGGGCGGGGGGGCCCGTAGTGAGCAGTTCTTC.

The chain employs TRBV7-9 and TRBJ1-2, with 10 bases identical to TRBD1. This CDR3 is built from 15 residues. CDR1 and CDR2 (germline): SEHNR, FQNEAQ (reference sequence). V lost 5 bases and J lost 2; bases outside the gene matches: 5. The CDR3, as DNA: TGTGCCAGCAGCAAACCGGGACAGGGGAACTATGGCTACACCTTC. It codes for CASSKPGQGNYGYTF.

The rearrangement joins TRBV29-1 to TRBJ1-2, with D perhaps matching TRBD1 (6 bases). The CDR3 length is 13 residues. Germline values: CDR1 SQVTM, CDR2 ANQGSEA. Trimming took 7 bases from V and 3 from J, leaving 15 bases between them. DNA for the CDR3: TGCAGCGCCTTCTCCAGGGGCGACTATGGCTACACCTTC. Translating it yields CSAFSRGDYGYTF.

The gene calls are TRBV9 and TRBJ2-3; D remains unclear. The ends were cut back, 0 bases at V and 5 bases at J, with 1 base in the middle. The CDR3 contains 11 residues. Germline CDR1 reads SGDLS; CDR2 reads YYNGEE. CDR3 loop: CASSVEDTQYF. As DNA, the CDR3 is TGTGCCAGCAGCGTAGAAGATACGCAGTATTTT. Complete variable domain (other parts from reference TRBV9 and TRBJ2-3): DSGVTQTPKHLITATGQRVTLRCSPRSGDLSVYWYQQSLDQGLQFLIQYYNGEERAKGNILERFSAQQFPDLHSELNLSSLELGDSALYFCASSVEDTQYFGPGTRLTVL.

The chain recombines TRBV7-8 with TRBJ2-7, with D possibly called TRBD1 or TRBD2 (7 bases each). The V end was cut by 3 bases, the J end by 2 bases, with 23 bases between. The germline V gene has CDR1 SGHVS and CDR2 FQNEAQ. CDR3 length equals 18 residues. The CDR3 region is CASSLADRRLAGAYEQYF. The DNA for the CDR3 is TGTGCCAGCAGCTTGGCGGACAGGCGGTTAGCGGGTGCCTACGAGCAGTACTTC. The full variable domain, with the rest looked up from reference TRBV7-8 and TRBJ2-7, is GAGVSQSPRYKVAKRGQDVALRCDPISGHVSLFWYQQALGQGPEFLTYFQNEAQLDKSGLPSDRFFAERPEGSVSTLKIQRTQQEDSAVYLCASSLADRRLAGAYEQYFGPGTRLTVT.

The V call is TRBV15, the J call TRBJ2-7, with D tentatively TRBD1 (6 bases). V was cut by 0 bases and J by 3 bases, with 12 bases left in between. The CDR3 consists of 15 residues. From germline, CDR1 is LNHNV and CDR2 YYDKDF (reference sequence). The CDR3 region is CATSRDRNRDYEQYF. The CDR3 DNA sequence: TGTGCCACCAGCAGAGACCGAAACAGGGACTACGAGCAGTACTTC.

The sample holds a few counts of this clone. This chain uses TRBV29-1 with TRBJ2-3; D unresolved. The germline CDR1 and CDR2 sequences are SQVTM and ANQGSEA. The CDR3 is 8 residues long. V was trimmed by 8 bases and J by 10 bases, leaving 7 bases between them. CDR3 sequence reads: CSTSAQYF. CDR3 sequence (DNA): TGCAGCACCTCGGCGCAGTATTTT.

This clone was counted between two and nine times. This chain joins TRBV29-1 and TRBJ2-7; TRBD1 or TRBD2 may be the D gene (7 bases each). Germline V gene sequence: CDR1 SQVTM, CDR2 ANQGSEA. The CDR3 extends over 11 amino acids. With 7 bases removed from V and 4 bases from J, the gap between germline ends came to 11 bases. The CDR3, as DNA: TGCAGCGCCCAGGGGGGGTACGAGCAGTACTTC. It yields the protein CSAQGGYEQYF.

The rearrangement uses TRBV2 and TRBJ2-3, with D possibly being TRBD1 or TRBD2 (5 bases each). This CDR3 is 14 amino acids long. Germline V gene data show CDR1 as SNHLY and CDR2 as FYNNEI. The germline V and J ends were trimmed by 3 bases and 2 bases, with 9 bases remaining between them. DNA of the CDR3: TGTGCCAGCAGTGACGTAGGGACCACAGATACGCAGTATTTT. Translated, it gives CASSDVGTTDTQYF.

The rearrangement links TRBV11-2 to TRBJ2-3, with TRBD2 identical over 7 bases. J was trimmed by 2 bases and V by 6 bases; bases with no gene match: 5. Germline lookup yields CDR1 SGHAT and CDR2 FQNNGV. This CDR3 has 14 residues. CDR3 in amino acids: CASSPSGITDTQYF. The CDR3 region has the DNA TGTGCCAGCAGTCCTAGCGGAATCACAGATACGCAGTATTTT.

The chain has TRBV10-2 and TRBJ2-3; D gene ambiguous. Germline V CDR1 and CDR2: WSHSY, SAAADI. This CDR3 is built from 14 residues. The germline V and J ends were trimmed by 6 bases and 2 bases, with 12 bases remaining between them. The CDR3 loop is CASRKLRTTDTQYF. CDR3 bases: TGCGCCAGCAGGAAGCTGCGGACCACAGATACGCAGTATTTT.

V is TRBV6-1 and J is TRBJ1-2; 8 bases fit TRBD1. Looked up from germline, CDR1 is MNHNS and CDR2 is SASEGT. Unmatched junction bases numbered 14, after V lost 2 bases and J lost 6 bases. This CDR3 is 17 amino acids long. CDR3 amino acids: CASSESSGGATVDGYTF. CDR3 bases: TGTGCCAGCAGTGAATCATCAGGGGGCGCAACGGTCGATGGCTACACCTTC.

A few counts support this clone. The J gene is TRBJ1-2, the V gene TRBV29-1, with D tentatively TRBD1 (5 bases). The CDR3 is made up of 12 amino acids. From germline, CDR1 is SQVTM and CDR2 ANQGSEA. V was clipped by 5 bases and J by 1 base, with 8 bases between them. CDR3 nucleotides: TGCAGCGTTCGGGACGATAACTATGGCTACACCTTC. Amino acid sequence: CSVRDDNYGYTF.

The chain is built from TRBV7-9 and TRBJ1-2; D call uncertain. The V end was cut by 7 bases, the J end by 8 bases, with 11 bases between. Looked up from germline, CDR1 is SEHNR and CDR2 is FQNEAQ (reference sequence). This CDR3 is built from 11 residues. CDR3 DNA: TGTGCCAGCAACCAAAACGTAGGCTACACCTTC. Translated: CASNQNVGYTF.

The chain is built from TRBV15 and TRBJ1-2; D is uncertain. Germline CDR1 reads LNHNV; CDR2 reads YYDKDF (reference sequence). This CDR3 spans 14 amino acids. V dropped 1 base and J dropped 3 bases, with 9 bases sitting between them. This CDR3 reads CATSRGKTDYGYTF. CDR3 in DNA: TGTGCCACCAGCAGAGGAAAGACGGACTATGGCTACACCTTC.

This chain connects TRBV30 to TRBJ1-1; D remains unclear. The CDR3 is made up of 15 amino acids. Germline V CDR1 and CDR2: GTSNPN, SVGIG (reference sequence). Trimming took 7 bases from V and 1 from J, leaving 19 bases between them. In DNA form, the CDR3 reads TGTGCCTCGTCATACAGCCTACCGCCGAACACTGAAGCTTTCTTT. Protein product: CASSYSLPPNTEAFF.

This clone was counted only a few times. Within the sample, other DNA sequences also encode this same CDR3. The chain recombines TRBV30 with TRBJ2-3, with D possibly TRBD1 on 7 matching bases. Trimming stripped 5 bases from V and 4 bases from J, with 10 bases between. The CDR3 spans 12 residues. The germline CDR1 and CDR2 sequences are GTSNPN and SVGIG (reference sequence). The chain's CDR3 is CAWSRGADTQYF. CDR3 nucleotides: TGTGCCTGGTCCAGGGGGGCAGATACGCAGTATTTT.

V and J are TRBV25-1 and TRBJ1-2; possible D gene TRBD1, 5 bases. V was cut by 2 bases and J by 4 bases, with 11 bases left in between. CDR3 length: 14 amino acids. Germline V gene sequence: CDR1 MGHDK, CDR2 SYGVNS. CDR3 DNA sequence: TGTGCCAGCAGTGAAAATGGGGGTCCCTATGGCTACACCTTC. It codes for CASSENGGPYGYTF.

The V call is TRBV30, the J call TRBJ1-5; no clear D. This CDR3 region has 14 residues. Trimming removed 3 bases at V and 1 base at J, with 10 bases between. Germline CDR1 reads GTSNPN; CDR2 reads SVGIG (reference sequence). CDR3: CAWSRRVSNQPQHF. Written as DNA, the CDR3 is TGTGCCTGGAGCCGAAGGGTGAGCAATCAGCCCCAGCATTTT.

The rearrangement uses TRBV18 and TRBJ2-3; D gene unclear. The V gene lost 2 bases and the J gene lost 0 bases, with 9 bases spanning the gap. The CDR3 extends over 15 amino acids. Germline loops: CDR1 KGHSH, CDR2 LQKENI. This CDR3 reads CASSPSVGSTDTQYF. The CDR3 region has the DNA TGTGCCAGCTCACCATCAGTGGGAAGCACAGATACGCAGTATTTT.

This clone was observed a few times. The chain uses TRBV5-1 and TRBJ1-2; D is perhaps TRBD1 (5 bases). V lost 2 bases, J lost 4 bases, and 9 bases lay in between. CDR1 and CDR2 (germline): SGHRS, YFSETQ. The CDR3 length is 13 residues. CDR3 bases: TGCGCCAGCAGCTTTGGGGCAACCTATGGCTACACCTTC. This translates into CASSFGATYGYTF. The full variable domain, rest sourced from reference TRBV5-1 and TRBJ1-2, is KAGVTQTPRYLIKTRGQQVTLSCSPISGHRSVSWYQQTPGQGLQFLFEYFSETQRNKGNFPGRFSGRQFSNSRSEMNVSTLELGDSALYLCASSFGATYGYTFGSGTRLTVV.

This chain links TRBV13 with TRBJ1-1; D is perhaps TRBD1 (5 bases). Deletions cut 2 bases from V and 3 bases from J, with 13 bases between. Germline CDR1 is PRHDT and CDR2 is FYEKMQ (reference sequence). The CDR3 consists of 15 residues. The CDR3 is CASSLKLRADTEAFF. CDR3 in DNA: TGTGCCAGCAGCTTAAAGCTCAGGGCGGACACTGAAGCTTTCTTT.

The chain employs TRBV10-3 and TRBJ2-7; maybe TRBD2 (5 bases). Trimming stripped 6 bases from V and 4 bases from J, with 16 bases between. The germline V gene encodes CDR1 ENHRY and CDR2 SYGVKD. The CDR3 runs to 14 residues. DNA of the CDR3: TGTGCCATCAGGCCTACTAGAAACCAGTACGAGCAGTACTTC. This gives the protein CAIRPTRNQYEQYF.

The rearrangement links TRBV10-3 to TRBJ1-2; unclear D gene. Germline CDR1 ENHRY, CDR2 SYGVKD. CDR3 size: 13 residues. Trimming removed 4 bases from V and 2 bases from J, with 8 bases in between. In DNA, the CDR3 is TGTGCCATCAGTGGGACGGACAACTATGGCTACACCTTC. Protein sequence: CAISGTDNYGYTF.